This TCR beta chain emerged from a study of T-cell reconstitution after alpha-beta-depleted transplantation in children (dated by TCRdb to 2016 to 2017). A note on the overall study: The study quantitatively tracked T-cell immune reconstitution after TCRalphabeta/CD19-depleted allogeneic hematopoietic cell transplantation in children using TCR repertoire profiling.

The junction carries 13 bases between V and J, which are trimmed by 0 bases and 3 bases respectively. Its CDR3 holds 15 amino acids, cysteine through phenylalanine. Only CDR3 DNA remains: 45 bases, in frame from the first base. CDR1 SGHRS and CDR2 YFSETQ are derived from the germline V gene. Library generation was performed with PCR. Sequencing was carried out with an Illumina HiSeq 2500. TCR library preparation used molecular barcoding, with unique molecular identifiers applied to normalize quantification of the TCRbeta repertoire. TCRdb reanalyzed the raw reads on its own, using fastp at Q25 for trimming and MiXCR for clone calling, and kept in-frame beta chains. Every CDR3 protein is listed once, alongside the most common genes and DNA of its rows. Counted in this sample were some 200,000 distinct CDR3 sequences; more than 14% of them appeared once. Together, the top ten hold approximately 13% of the sample.

This clonotype was counted ten times or more. Its antigen is not yet known. No base quality information exists; no much larger clone differs at one position. This sequence originates from a human donor who donated a stem cell graft to a child with acute lymphoblastic leukemia. The V and J segments used are TRBV5-1 and TRBJ2-7; the D region possibly corresponds to TRBD1 (6 bases align). The sequences come from PBMCs from the stem cell graft donor, collected from the stem cell graft. The bases read TGCGCCAGCAGCTTGGGATCGACAGGTCACTACGAGCAGTACTTC. Translated, it reads CASSLGSTGHYEQYF. The CDR3, completed at both ends by the reference TRBV5-1 and TRBJ2-7 genes, gives the full variable domain KAGVTQTPRYLIKTRGQQVTLSCSPISGHRSVSWYQQTPGQGLQFLFEYFSETQRNKGNFPGRFSGRQFSNSRSEMNVSTLELGDSALYLCASSLGSTGHYEQYFGPGTRLTVT.